The clone carrying this T cell receptor beta chain was recorded a few times. Its antigen is undetermined. This entry comes from a study of T cells in Graves' hyperthyroidism and ophthalmopathy. The study's findings and limits: Within blood appeared most thyroid clonotypes that had expanded above 0.001.

The study based diagnoses on clinical symptoms, serum thyroxine and TRAb, thyroid ultrasound and orbital computed tomography. RNA transcripts were the template for amplifying TCR beta CDR3 regions. HTBI primers were used for first-round RT-PCR of the TCR CDR3. TCRdb redid the calling of the multiplex PCR reads with MiXCR, one entry per CDR3 protein. The data show around 350,000 distinct CDR3 sequences, about 14% seen once. Trimming pared 0 bases from V and 1 base from J, leaving 9 bases between. CDR3 length: 15 residues. The V gene's germline CDR1 is SGDLS and CDR2 YYNGEE. The receptor was derived from a woman under 40 with Graves' ophthalmopathy. The sample comprised blood. The V and J genes are TRBV9 and TRBJ2-3; possible D gene TRBD2, 5 bases. The chain's CDR3 is CASSVVEVGTDTQYF. The CDR3 nucleotides read TGTGCCAGCAGCGTAGTGGAGGTCGGCACAGATACGCAGTATTTT.